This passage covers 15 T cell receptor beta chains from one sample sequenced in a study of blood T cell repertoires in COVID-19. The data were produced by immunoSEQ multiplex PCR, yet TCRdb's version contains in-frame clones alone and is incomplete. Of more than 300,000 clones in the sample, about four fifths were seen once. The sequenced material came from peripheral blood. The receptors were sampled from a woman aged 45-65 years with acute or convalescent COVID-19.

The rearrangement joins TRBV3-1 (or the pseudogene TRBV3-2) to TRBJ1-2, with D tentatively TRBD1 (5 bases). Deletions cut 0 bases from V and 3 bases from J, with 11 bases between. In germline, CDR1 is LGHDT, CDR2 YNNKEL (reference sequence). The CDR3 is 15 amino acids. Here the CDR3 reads CASSQDRGTDYGYTF. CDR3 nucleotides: TGTGCCAGCAGCCAAGATCGGGGGACGGACTATGGCTACACCTTC.

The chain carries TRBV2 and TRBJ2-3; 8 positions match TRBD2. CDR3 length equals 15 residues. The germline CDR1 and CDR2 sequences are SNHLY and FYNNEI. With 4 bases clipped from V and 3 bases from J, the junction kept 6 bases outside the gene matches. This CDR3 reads CASSGYSGGTDTQYF. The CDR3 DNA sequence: TGTGCCAGCAGTGGTTACAGCGGGGGTACAGATACGCAGTATTTT.

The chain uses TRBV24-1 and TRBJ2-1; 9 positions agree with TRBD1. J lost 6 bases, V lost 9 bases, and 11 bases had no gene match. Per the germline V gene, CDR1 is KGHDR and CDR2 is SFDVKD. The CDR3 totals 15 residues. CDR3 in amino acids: CATSTPGQGINEQFF. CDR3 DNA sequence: TGTGCCACCTCGACACCGGGACAGGGTATCAATGAGCAGTTCTTC.

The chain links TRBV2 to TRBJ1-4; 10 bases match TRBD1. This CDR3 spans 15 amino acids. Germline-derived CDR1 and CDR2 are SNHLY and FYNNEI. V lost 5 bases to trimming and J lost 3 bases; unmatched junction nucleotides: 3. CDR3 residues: CASSWDRGANEKLFF. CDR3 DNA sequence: TGTGCCAGCAGTTGGGACAGGGGTGCTAATGAAAAACTGTTTTTT.

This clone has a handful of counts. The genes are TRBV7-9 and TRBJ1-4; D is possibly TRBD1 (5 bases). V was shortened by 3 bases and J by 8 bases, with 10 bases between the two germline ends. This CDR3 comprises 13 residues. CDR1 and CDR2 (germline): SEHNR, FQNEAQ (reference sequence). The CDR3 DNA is TGTGCCAGCAGCTTCGCAGGGAACGAAAAACTGTTTTTT. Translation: CASSFAGNEKLFF.

The CDR3 DNA reads as TGTGCCAGCAGTGGCGGGGGGACGGGTCAGCCCCAGCATTTT. Translated, it gives CASSGGGTGQPQHF. J is TRBJ1-5 and V is TRBV2, with a possible D match to TRBD1 (5 bases). Trimming shortened V by 4 bases and J by 6 bases, and 13 bases separated the two germline ends. CDR3 length: 14 residues. CDR1 and CDR2 from the germline V gene are SNHLY and FYNNEI.

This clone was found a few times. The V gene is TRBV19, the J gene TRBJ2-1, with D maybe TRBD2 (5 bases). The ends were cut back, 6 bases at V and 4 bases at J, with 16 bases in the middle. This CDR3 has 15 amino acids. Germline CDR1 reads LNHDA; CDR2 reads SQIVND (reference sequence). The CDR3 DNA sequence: TGTGCCAGTAGGCGGGTTTTATCGGGGTACAATGAGCAGTTCTTC. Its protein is CASRRVLSGYNEQFF.

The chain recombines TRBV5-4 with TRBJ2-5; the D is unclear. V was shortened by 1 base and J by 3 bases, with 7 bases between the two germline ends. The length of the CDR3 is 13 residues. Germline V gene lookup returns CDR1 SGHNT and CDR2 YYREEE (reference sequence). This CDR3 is CASSLLAEETQYF. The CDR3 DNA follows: TGTGCCAGCAGCTTGCTTGCGGAAGAGACCCAGTACTTC.

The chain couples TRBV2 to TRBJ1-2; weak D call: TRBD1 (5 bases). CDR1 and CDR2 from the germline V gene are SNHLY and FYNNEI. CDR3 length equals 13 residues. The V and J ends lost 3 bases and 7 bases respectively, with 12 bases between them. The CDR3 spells CASSDEDKSGYTF. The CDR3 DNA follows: TGTGCCAGCAGTGACGAGGACAAAAGTGGCTACACCTTC.

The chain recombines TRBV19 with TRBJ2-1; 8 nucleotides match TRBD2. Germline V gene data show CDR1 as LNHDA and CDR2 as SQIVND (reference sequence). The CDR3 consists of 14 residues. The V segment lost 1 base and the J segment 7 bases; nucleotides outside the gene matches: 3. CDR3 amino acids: CASSIGRGANEQFF. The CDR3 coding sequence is TGTGCCAGTAGTATAGGGCGGGGGGCGAATGAGCAGTTCTTC.

The CDR3: CASSSQGNTEAFF. In DNA form, the CDR3 reads TGTGCCAGCAGCTCACAGGGAAACACTGAAGCTTTCTTT. V gene TRBV7-2 combines with J gene TRBJ1-1, with a tentative D call TRBD1 (6 bases). From germline, CDR1 is SGHTA and CDR2 FQGNSA. This CDR3 is built from 13 residues. V gave up 4 bases and J gave up 2 bases, with 8 bases separating them.

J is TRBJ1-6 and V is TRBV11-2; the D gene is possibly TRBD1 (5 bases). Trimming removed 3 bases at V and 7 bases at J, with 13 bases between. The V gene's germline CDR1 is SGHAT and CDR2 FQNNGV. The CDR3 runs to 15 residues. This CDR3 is CASSFAPRGNSPLHF. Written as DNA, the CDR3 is TGTGCCAGCAGCTTTGCTCCAAGGGGCAATTCACCCCTCCACTTT. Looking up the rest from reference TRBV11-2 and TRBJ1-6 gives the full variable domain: EAGVAQSPRYKIIEKRQSVAFWCNPISGHATLYWYQQILGQGPKLLIQFQNNGVVDDSQLPKDRFSAERLKGVDSTLKIQPAKLEDSAVYLCASSFAPRGNSPLHFGNGTRLTVT.

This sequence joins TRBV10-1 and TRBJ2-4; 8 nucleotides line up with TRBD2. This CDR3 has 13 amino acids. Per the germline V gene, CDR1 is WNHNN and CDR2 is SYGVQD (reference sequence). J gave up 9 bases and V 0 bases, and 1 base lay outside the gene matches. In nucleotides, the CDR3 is TGCGCCAGCAGTGAGTCTACTAGCGGCATTCAGTACTTC. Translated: CASSESTSGIQYF.

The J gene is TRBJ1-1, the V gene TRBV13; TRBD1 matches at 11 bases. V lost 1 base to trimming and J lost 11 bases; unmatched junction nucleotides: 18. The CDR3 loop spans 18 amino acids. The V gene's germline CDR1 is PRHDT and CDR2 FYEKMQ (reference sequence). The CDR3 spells CASSLDPGRGGQGADAFF. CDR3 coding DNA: TGTGCCAGCAGCTTAGACCCGGGGCGGGGCGGACAGGGGGCCGACGCTTTCTTT.

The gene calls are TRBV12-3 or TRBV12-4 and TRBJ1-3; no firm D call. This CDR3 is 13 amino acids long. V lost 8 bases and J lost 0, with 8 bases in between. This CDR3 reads CASPPGSGNTIYF. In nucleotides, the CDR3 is TGTGCCAGCCCCCCGGGCTCTGGAAACACCATATATTTT.